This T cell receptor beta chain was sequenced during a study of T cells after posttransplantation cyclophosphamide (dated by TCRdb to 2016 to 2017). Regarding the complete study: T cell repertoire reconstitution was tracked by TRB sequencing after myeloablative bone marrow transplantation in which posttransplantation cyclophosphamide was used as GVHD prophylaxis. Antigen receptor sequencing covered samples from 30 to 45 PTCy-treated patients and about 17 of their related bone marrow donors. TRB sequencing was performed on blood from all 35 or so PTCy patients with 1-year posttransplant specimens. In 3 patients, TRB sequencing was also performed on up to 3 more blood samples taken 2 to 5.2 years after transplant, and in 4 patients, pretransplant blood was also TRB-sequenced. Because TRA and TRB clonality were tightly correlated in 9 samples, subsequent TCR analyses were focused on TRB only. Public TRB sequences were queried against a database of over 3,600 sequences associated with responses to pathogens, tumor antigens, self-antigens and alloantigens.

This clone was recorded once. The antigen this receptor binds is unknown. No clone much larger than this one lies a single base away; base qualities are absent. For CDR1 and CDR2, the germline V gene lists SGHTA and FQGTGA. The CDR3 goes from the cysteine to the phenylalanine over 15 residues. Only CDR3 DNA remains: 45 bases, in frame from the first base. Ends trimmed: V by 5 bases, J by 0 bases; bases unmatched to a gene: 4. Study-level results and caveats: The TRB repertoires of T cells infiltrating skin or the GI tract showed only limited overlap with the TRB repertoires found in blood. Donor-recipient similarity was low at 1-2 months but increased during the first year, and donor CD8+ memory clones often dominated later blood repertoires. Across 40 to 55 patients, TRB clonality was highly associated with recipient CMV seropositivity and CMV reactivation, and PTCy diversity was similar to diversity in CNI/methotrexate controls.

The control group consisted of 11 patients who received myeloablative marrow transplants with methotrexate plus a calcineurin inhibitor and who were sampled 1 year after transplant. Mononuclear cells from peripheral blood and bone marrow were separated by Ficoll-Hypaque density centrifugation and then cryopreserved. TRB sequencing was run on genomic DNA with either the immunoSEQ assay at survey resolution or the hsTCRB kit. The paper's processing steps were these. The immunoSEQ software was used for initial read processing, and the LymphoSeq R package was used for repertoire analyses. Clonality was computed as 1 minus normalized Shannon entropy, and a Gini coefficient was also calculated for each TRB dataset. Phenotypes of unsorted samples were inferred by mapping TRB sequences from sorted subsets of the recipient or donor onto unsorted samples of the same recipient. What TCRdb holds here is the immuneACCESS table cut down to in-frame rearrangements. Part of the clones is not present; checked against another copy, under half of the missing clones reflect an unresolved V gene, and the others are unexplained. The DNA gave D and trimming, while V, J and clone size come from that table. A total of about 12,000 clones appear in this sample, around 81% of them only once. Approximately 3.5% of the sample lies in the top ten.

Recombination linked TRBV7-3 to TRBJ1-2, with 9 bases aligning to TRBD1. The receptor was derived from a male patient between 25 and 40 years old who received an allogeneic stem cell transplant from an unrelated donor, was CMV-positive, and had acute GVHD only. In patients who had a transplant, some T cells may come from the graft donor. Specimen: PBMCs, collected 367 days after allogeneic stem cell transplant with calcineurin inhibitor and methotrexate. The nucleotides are TGTGCCAGCAGCCGGGGACAGGGACCTAACTATGGCTACACCTTC. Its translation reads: CASSRGQGPNYGYTF.